This TCR beta chain came from a study of T cell responses to AZD1222 COVID-19 vaccine. Assay: immunoSEQ multiplex PCR; the TCRdb copy retains only in-frame clones and omits some. In the table there are fewer than 150,000 clones, approximately 88% of which are singletons. With 0 bases removed from V and 5 bases from J, the gap between germline ends came to 16 bases. Germline V CDR1 and CDR2: LGHNA, YSLEER. The CDR3 covers 16 residues. The TCR sequence derives from an adult who received the AZD1222 COVID-19 vaccine. V usage is TRBV4-3 and J usage is TRBJ2-5; a weak D match, TRBD2 (6 bases). The sequencing here drew on peripheral blood, taken 28 days after the second AZD1222 dose. CDR3 nucleotide sequence: TGCGCCAGCAGCCAAGATCGGGGGACTCCCGGGGAGACCCAGTACTTC. This codes for CASSQDRGTPGETQYF.